This T cell receptor beta chain was sequenced in a study of T-cell memory formation after mild COVID-19. Study-level information: TCR clusters mostly belonged to single donors.

The CDR3 extends over 15 amino acids. V gave up 3 bases and J gave up 7 bases; unmatched junction bases: 7. Germline CDR1 reads SGHTA; CDR2 reads FQGNSA. TCRdb redid the calling of the 5' RACE reads with MiXCR, one entry per CDR3 protein. In the table there are 250,000 to 300,000 distinct CDR3 sequences, around 15% of which are singletons. V gene TRBV7-2 combines with J gene TRBJ2-3, with 10 bases matching TRBD2. This clonotype was sampled from a man between 18 and 29 years old who had mild COVID-19 (a few samples of this study predate the infection). Cell type and time point are not known. Sequenced input: PBMCs or a T cell subset sorted from them (not recorded which). DNA for the CDR3: TGTGCCAGCAGCTTTGGAGCGGGGGGGCTGAATACGCAGTATTTT. Amino acids: CASSFGAGGLNTQYF.